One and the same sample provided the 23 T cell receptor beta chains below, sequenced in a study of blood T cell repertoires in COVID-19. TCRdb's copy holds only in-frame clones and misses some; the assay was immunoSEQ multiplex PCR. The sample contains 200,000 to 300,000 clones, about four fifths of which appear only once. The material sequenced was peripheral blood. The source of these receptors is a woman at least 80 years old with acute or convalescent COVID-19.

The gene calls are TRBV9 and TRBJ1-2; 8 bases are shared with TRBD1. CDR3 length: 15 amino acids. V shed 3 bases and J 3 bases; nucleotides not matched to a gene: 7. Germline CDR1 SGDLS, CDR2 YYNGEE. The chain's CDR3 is CASSARQGAYYGYTF. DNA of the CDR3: TGTGCCAGCAGCGCGCGGCAGGGGGCTTACTATGGCTACACCTTC.

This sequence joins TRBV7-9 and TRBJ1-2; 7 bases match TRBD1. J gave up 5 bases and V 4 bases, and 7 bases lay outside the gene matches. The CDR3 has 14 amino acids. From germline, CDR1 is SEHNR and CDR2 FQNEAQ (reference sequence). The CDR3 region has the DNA TGTGCCAGCAGCTCAGACAGGGAGTTGTATGGCTACACCTTC. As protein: CASSSDRELYGYTF.

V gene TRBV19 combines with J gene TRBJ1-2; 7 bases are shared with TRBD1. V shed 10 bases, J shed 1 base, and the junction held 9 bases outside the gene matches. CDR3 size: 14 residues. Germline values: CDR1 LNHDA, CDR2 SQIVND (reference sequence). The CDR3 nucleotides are TGTGCCACCGACAACCGACAGGGTAACTATGGCTACACCTTC. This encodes CATDNRQGNYGYTF.

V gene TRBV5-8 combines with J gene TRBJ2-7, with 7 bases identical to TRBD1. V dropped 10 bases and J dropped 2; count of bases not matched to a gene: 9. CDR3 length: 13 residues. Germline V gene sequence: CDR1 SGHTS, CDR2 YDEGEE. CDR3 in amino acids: CASSPGQTYEQYF. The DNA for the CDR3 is TGTGCCTCCTCACCGGGACAGACCTACGAGCAGTACTTC.

The CDR3 loop reads CASSEVTGPNYTQYF. The CDR3 nucleotides are TGTGCCAGCAGTGAGGTGACAGGGCCGAATTATACGCAGTATTTT. The chain couples TRBV6-1 to TRBJ2-3; 7 positions agree with TRBD1. The CDR3 runs to 15 residues. J gave up 7 bases and V 3 bases, and 10 bases lay outside the gene matches. Germline-derived CDR1 and CDR2 are MNHNS and SASEGT.

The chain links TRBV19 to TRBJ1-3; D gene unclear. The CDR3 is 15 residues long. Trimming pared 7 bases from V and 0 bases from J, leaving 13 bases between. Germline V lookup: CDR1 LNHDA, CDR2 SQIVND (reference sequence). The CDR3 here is CASIRGGSSGNTIYF. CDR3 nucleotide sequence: TGTGCCAGTATCCGGGGTGGAAGCTCTGGAAACACCATATATTTT.

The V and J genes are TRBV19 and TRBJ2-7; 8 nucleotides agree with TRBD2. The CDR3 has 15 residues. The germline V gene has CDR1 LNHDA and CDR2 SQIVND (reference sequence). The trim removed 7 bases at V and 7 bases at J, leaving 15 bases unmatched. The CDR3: CASTPTGGARGEQYF. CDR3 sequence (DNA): TGTGCCAGTACCCCGACGGGGGGGGCCCGAGGGGAGCAGTACTTC.

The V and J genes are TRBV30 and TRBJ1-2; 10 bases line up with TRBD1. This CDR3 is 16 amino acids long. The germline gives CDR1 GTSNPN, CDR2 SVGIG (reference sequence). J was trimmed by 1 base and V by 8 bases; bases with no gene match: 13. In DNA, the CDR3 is TGTGCCCGCCACTCCTGGGACAGGGGCTTTAACTATGGCTACACCTTC. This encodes CARHSWDRGFNYGYTF. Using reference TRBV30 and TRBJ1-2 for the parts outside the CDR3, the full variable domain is SQTIHQWPATLVQPVGSPLSLECTVEGTSNPNLYWYRQAAGRGLQLLFYSVGIGQISSEVPQNLSASRPQDRQFILSSKKLLLSDSGFYLCARHSWDRGFNYGYTFGSGTRLTVV.

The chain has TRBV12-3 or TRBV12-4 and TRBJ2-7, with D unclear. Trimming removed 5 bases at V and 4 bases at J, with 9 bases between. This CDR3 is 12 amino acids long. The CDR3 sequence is CASSLSEYEQYF. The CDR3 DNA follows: TGTGCCAGCAGTCTCTCCGAGTACGAGCAGTACTTC.

In nucleotides, the CDR3 is TGTGCCAGGGAGATAACCGGGACAGGGAAAAACTATGGCTACACCTTC. Protein sequence: CAREITGTGKNYGYTF. This sequence joins TRBV5-4 and TRBJ1-2, with 9 bases fitting TRBD1. J lost 2 bases, V lost 8 bases, and 13 bases had no gene match. The CDR3 spans 16 residues. Germline V CDR1 and CDR2: SGHNT, YYREEE (reference sequence). The full variable domain, in which reference TRBV5-4 and TRBJ1-2 provide the parts outside the CDR3, is ETGVTQSPTHLIKTRGQQVTLRCSSQSGHNTVSWYQQALGQGPQFIFQYYREEENGRGNFPPRFSGLQFPNYSSELNVNALELDDSALYLCAREITGTGKNYGYTFGSGTRLTVV.

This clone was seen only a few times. CDR3 loop: CASSWTGDEQFF. The CDR3 DNA follows: TGTGCCAGCAGCTGGACAGGGGATGAGCAGTTCTTC. The chain uses TRBV5-4 and TRBJ2-1; 9 bases align to TRBD1. The V segment lost 3 bases and the J segment 8 bases; nucleotides outside the gene matches: 0. The CDR3 is 12 residues long. Germline CDR1 reads SGHNT; CDR2 reads YYREEE (reference sequence).

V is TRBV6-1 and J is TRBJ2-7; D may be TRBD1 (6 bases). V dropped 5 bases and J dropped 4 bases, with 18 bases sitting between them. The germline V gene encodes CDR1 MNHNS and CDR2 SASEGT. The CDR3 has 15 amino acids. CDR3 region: CASSSNRVGEYEQYF. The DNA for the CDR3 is TGTGCCAGCAGTTCTAACAGGGTCGGAGAGTACGAGCAGTACTTC.

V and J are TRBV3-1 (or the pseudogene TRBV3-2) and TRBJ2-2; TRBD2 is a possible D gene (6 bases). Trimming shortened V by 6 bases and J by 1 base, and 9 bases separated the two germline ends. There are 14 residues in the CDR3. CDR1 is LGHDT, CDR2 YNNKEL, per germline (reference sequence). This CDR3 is CASRGTWNTGELFF. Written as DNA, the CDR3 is TGTGCCAGCAGGGGGACTTGGAACACCGGGGAGCTGTTTTTT.

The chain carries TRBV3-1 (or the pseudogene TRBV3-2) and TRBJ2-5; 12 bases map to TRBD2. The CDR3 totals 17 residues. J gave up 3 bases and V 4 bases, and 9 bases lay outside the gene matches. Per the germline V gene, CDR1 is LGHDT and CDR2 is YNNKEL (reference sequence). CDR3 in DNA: TGTGCCAGCAGCCGGCCCAGACTAGCGGGGGAGAAAGAGACCCAGTACTTC. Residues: CASSRPRLAGEKETQYF.

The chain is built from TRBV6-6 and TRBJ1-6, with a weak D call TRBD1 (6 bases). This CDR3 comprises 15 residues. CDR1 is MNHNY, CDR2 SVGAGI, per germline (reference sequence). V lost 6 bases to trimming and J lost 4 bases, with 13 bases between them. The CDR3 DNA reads TGTGCCAGCAGCCAGGGGCAACTTTATAATTCACCCCTCCACTTT. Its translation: CASSQGQLYNSPLHF.

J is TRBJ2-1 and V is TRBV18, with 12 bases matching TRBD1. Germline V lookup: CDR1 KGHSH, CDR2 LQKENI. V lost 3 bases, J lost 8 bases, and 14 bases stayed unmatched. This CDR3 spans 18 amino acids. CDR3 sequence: CASSPSPSGTGGEDEQFF. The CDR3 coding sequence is TGTGCCAGCTCACCGTCTCCTAGTGGGACAGGGGGCGAGGATGAGCAGTTCTTC.

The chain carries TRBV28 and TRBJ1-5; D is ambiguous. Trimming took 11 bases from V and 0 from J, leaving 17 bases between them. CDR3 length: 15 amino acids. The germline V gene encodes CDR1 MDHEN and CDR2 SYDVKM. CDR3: CASTGVPFSNQPQHF. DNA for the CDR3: TGTGCCTCAACGGGTGTACCCTTTAGCAATCAGCCCCAGCATTTT.

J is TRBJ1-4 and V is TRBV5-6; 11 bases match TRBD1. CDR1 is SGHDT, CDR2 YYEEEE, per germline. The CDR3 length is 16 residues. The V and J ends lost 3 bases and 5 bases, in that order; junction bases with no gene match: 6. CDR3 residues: CASSSDRGQGNEKLFF. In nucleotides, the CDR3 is TGTGCCAGCAGCTCGGACAGGGGGCAAGGGAATGAAAAACTGTTTTTT.

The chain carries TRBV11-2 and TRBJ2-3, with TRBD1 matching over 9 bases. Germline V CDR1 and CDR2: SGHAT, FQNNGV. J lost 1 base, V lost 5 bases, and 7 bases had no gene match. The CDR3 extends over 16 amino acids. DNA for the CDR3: TGTGCCAGCAGCGTTACAGGGGGCAGGGGCACAGATACGCAGTATTTT. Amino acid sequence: CASSVTGGRGTDTQYF.

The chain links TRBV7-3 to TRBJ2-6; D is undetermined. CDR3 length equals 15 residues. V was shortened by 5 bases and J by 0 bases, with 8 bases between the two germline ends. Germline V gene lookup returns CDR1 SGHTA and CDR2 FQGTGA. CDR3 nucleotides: TGTGCCAGCAGCCTACAGCACTCTGGGGCCAACGTCCTGACTTTC. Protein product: CASSLQHSGANVLTF.

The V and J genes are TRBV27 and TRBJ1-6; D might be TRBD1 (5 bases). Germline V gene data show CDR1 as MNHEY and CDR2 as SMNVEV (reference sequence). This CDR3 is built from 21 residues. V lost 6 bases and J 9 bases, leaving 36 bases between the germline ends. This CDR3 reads CASSPATAITGFPTGTSPLHF. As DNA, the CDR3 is TGTGCCAGCAGCCCCGCGACAGCGATTACTGGGTTCCCCACCGGCACTTCACCCCTCCACTTT.

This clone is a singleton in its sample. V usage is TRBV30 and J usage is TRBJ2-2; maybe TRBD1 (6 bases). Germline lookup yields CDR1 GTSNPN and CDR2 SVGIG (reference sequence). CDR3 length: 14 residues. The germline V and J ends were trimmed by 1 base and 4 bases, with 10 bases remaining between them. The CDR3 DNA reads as TGTGCCTGGAGTGAGGGGGTCGGCACCGGGGAGCTGTTTTTT. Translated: CAWSEGVGTGELFF.

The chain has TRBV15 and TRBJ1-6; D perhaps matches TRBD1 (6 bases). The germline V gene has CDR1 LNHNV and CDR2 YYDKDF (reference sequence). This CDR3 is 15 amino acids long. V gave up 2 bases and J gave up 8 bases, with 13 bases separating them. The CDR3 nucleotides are TGTGCCACCAGCAGAAAAACAGGGCCGGATTCACCCCTCCACTTT. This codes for CATSRKTGPDSPLHF. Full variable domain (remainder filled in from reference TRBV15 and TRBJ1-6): DAMVIQNPRYQVTQFGKPVTLSCSQTLNHNVMYWYQQKSSQAPKLLFHYYDKDFNNEADTPDNFQSRRPNTSFCFLDIRSPGLGDTAMYLCATSRKTGPDSPLHFGNGTRLTVT.